This T cell receptor (beta chain) came from a study of T cell responses to AZD1222 COVID-19 vaccine. Background on the study: Samples with a second dose at about 4 or about 12 weeks were pooled together. Points from the study as a whole: Dominant at 160-218 and 743-854, vaccine-associated CD4 TCRs also spanned spike. Repertoire sampling was restricted to post-peak T cell response timepoints.

The length of the CDR3 is 15 residues. Looked up from germline, CDR1 is LNHDA and CDR2 is SQIVND (reference sequence). Trimming took 4 bases from V and 1 from J, leaving 13 bases between them. A remark on this clone: The antigen is undetermined.

Libraries were prepared by immunoSEQ multiplex PCR; TCRdb keeps only in-frame clonotypes and omits some of them. The sample yields about 28,000 clones, over 75% seen once. The chain employs TRBV19 and TRBJ1-1, with D possibly being TRBD1 (6 bases). The TCR originated in an adult in good health. The material sequenced was peripheral blood, taken on day 0 of AZD1222 vaccination. The CDR3 DNA reads TGTGCCAGTAGTACCGTGACAGGCCCGAACACTGAAGCTTTCTTT. It is translated as CASSTVTGPNTEAFF. The full variable domain, completed using reference TRBV19 and TRBJ1-1, is DGGITQSPKYLFRKEGQNVTLSCEQNLNHDAMYWYRQDPGQGLRLIYYSQIVNDFQKGDIAEGYSVSREKKESFPLTVTSAQKNPTAFYLCASSTVTGPNTEAFFGQGTRLTVV.